This T cell receptor beta chain was identified during a study of PD-1 blockade in classical Hodgkin lymphoma. The wider study: With a 2-week interval, patients received intravenous nivolumab at 3 mg/kg.

Whole-study results and caveats: Complete responders started with a diversity level that resembled newly diagnosed patients at baseline.

As to this clone: Its antigen is currently unknown.

After removal of 10 bases from V and 8 bases from J, the junction contained 10 bases not matched to a gene. The CDR3 contains 13 residues. Germline V lookup: CDR1 MNHEY, CDR2 SVGAGI. Time point noted: cycle 4 day 1 (C4D1), after five to seven weeks of nivolumab. Relapse was seen in all patients after autologous stem cell transplantation, and brentuximab vedotin exposure was variable. This table comes from immunoSEQ multiplex PCR, and its TCRdb copy is limited to in-frame clones, with some not included. Among about 6,900 clones, 75% to 90% were seen once, and the ten largest hold 42%. The rearrangement uses TRBV6-5 and TRBJ1-4; 7 bases line up with TRBD1. Source: peripheral blood mononuclear cells (PBMCs), taken before the fourth cycle of nivolumab. The clonotype was recovered from a human donor with classical Hodgkin lymphoma. CDR3 sequence (DNA): TGTGCCACTAAAAACAGGGGTGACGAAAAACTGTTTTTT. Residues: CATKNRGDEKLFF.